The present T cell receptor (beta chain) was sequenced within a study of human T cells and chemical hapten exposure (dated by TCRdb to the early 2020s). Notes on the research overall: For sensitization, 2% DPC in acetone was applied to a 2 cm by 2 cm area of upper inner arm skin. Weekly therapeutic DPC doses were additionally applied to the scalp of patients throughout the approximately 23-week study period. Patch tests used Finn chambers with 0.01% DPC on the upper back, scored after 6 days by International Contact Dermatitis Research Group standards. The patient cohort, mostly female, included alopecia areata with under or over 50% scalp involvement, alopecia totalis and alopecia universalis. Libraries were combined into a pool for sequencing, and differences in TCR yield between samples came mainly from small differences in library volumes within the pool. Peripheral blood TCR repertoire changes were tracked in vivo in alopecia patients during primary and secondary sensitization to the hapten diphenylcyclopropenone (DPC). Patient blood was sampled pre-sensitization (week 0) and at 2, 6 and about 24 weeks after DPC sensitization. For TCR sequencing, blood came from 25 to 35 alopecia patients at anywhere from one to four time points (pre-sensitization, 2, 6 and 24 weeks). The investigation overall reported the following: All patients had alopecia, a presumed autoimmune disease, so their immune response might differ from that of healthy individuals. After repeated subsampling, the strength of the expansion versus patch-test correlation and the threshold at which it became significant changed. A positive correlation was found between the number of PT1 expanded TCRs and patch test score, with significance reached at thresholds 8, 16 and 32 but not 4. No change with DPC sensitization was found in the number of TCRs above 1 in 1000 frequency, and no evidence of global repertoire structure alterations was found. Significantly more large CDR3 similarity clusters were formed by expanded TCRs than by pre-sensitization or healthy control sets, consistent with antigen-driven responses.

CDR1 and CDR2 (SQVTM, ANQGSEA) derive from the germline V gene. V sheds 3 bases and J sheds 8 bases, leaving 10 bases between their ends. The CDR3 contains 11 residues, cysteine and phenylalanine counted. Only the CDR3 region is kept as DNA, spanning 33 bases read in frame from base 1. What the time point label conveys for this sample: patch test 3, about 24 weeks after DPC sensitization. This sample's treatment or condition label indicates: therapeutic diphenylcyclopropenone sensitization with weekly scalp DPC. At each patch-test visit, blood was drawn before the patch test was applied. Patients were considered eligible if aged 18 to 70, diagnosed with alopecia and deemed suitable for DPC therapy, and patients were excluded if pregnant. Unfractionated whole blood was collected in Tempus Blood RNA tubes, and total RNA was extracted from that blood. The method was RACE. The data were produced on a NextSeq 500. During library preparation, unique molecular identifiers were attached to individual cDNA molecules so that TCRs could be counted quantitatively and reproducibly. For every blood RNA sample, sequencing covered both the TCR alpha and TCR beta chains. The paper's processing steps were these. The median number of TCRs per sample was over 85,000, ranging from roughly 20,000 to 690,600. V, J and CDR3 annotation of the TCR reads was performed with the Decombinator software suite. For the PS versus PT1 abundance plots, all samples were subsampled to the same number of TCRs (28,000). TCRs were defined as expanded if absent before sensitization and observed at least eight times at the 2-week time point. TCRdb reworked the public reads: Q25 trimming with fastp, MiXCR clone assembly, productive beta chains retained. Each CDR3 protein appears once, grouped with its most common genes and DNA. The V and J calls and clone size are TCRdb's, not the authors'. Across this sample there are about 89,000 distinct CDR3 sequences, with 13% seen only once. Around 5.7% of the sample belongs to the ten largest clones.

At least ten counts were recorded for this clonotype. The specificity of this receptor is unknown. Base qualities were left out, and no much larger clone turns up one base away. The TCR comes from a woman between 50 and 59 years old with alopecia areata. Some clones in this sample may be carry-over from other donors' samples. The chain couples TRBV29-1 to TRBJ1-2, with TRBD1 perhaps the D gene, on 6 matching bases. Specimen: whole blood, collected in connection with sensitization to the hapten diphenylcyclopropenone (DPC). At the DNA level, the sequence is TGCAGCGTTGATCAGGGGCACGGCTACACCTTC. This yields the protein CSVDQGHGYTF.